The 3 T cell receptor beta chains in this list originate from one sample, sequenced in a study of T cell repertoires in cytomegalovirus infection. Antigen specificity for these receptors is unknown. TCRdb re-derived calls from the reads in MiXCR, one entry per CDR3 protein. The sample has 300,000 or so distinct CDR3 sequences, around 25% seen once. The sequencing here drew on cultured PBMCs, taken from culture after CMV antigen stimulation. The source is a human donor in good health (CMV status not recorded). Some clones in this sample may be carry-over from other donors' samples.

This clonotype was picked up a small number of times. The chain has TRBV6-1 and TRBJ1-2, with TRBD1 as a possible D gene (5 bases). Germline lookup yields CDR1 MNHNS and CDR2 SASEGT. V lost 10 bases, J lost 2 bases, and 14 bases lay in between. The length of the CDR3 is 13 residues. CDR3 nucleotides: TGTGCCATAAGACAGACGATCAACTATGGCTACACCTTC. Its translation: CAIRQTINYGYTF.

This clonotype was observed at least ten times. The V call is TRBV25-1, the J call TRBJ2-1, with D hard to call. Per germline, CDR1 MGHDK and CDR2 SYGVNS. The V end was cut by 2 bases, the J end by 0 bases, with 11 bases between. This CDR3 has 16 amino acids. In nucleotides, the CDR3 is TGTGCCAGCAGTGAAGGGCTAACCAGCTCCTACAATGAGCAGTTCTTC. It is translated as CASSEGLTSSYNEQFF.

In this sample, this clonotype turned up a few times. The chain carries TRBV20-1 and TRBJ2-1; no clear D gene. Germline assignment: CDR1 DFQATT and CDR2 SNEGSKA (reference sequence). V was trimmed by 3 bases and J by 8 bases, leaving 17 bases between them. There are 14 residues in the CDR3. The CDR3 protein is CSARRQDSWDEQFF. As DNA, the CDR3 is TGCAGTGCTAGGAGGCAGGATTCATGGGATGAGCAGTTCTTC.